Listed here are 21 T cell receptor beta chains from one sample, sequenced in a study of cytomegalovirus exposure and HLA in healthy donors. Produced via immunoSEQ multiplex PCR; TCRdb's table is partial and in-frame only. The data show fewer than 150,000 clones, around four fifths seen once. Sequenced input: PBMCs. These receptors all come from a man under 40 in good health and CMV-seropositive.

The chain has TRBV27 and TRBJ2-3; TRBD1 is a possible D gene (6 bases). This CDR3 comprises 13 residues. CDR1 is MNHEY, CDR2 SMNVEV, per germline (reference sequence). V lost 2 bases and J lost 5, with 8 bases in between. CDR3 coding DNA: TGTGCCAGCAGTTTACAACAGGGAGATACGCAGTATTTT. Translation: CASSLQQGDTQYF.

The chain couples TRBV6-6 to TRBJ1-3; perhaps TRBD1 as D (6 bases). Trimming shortened V by 0 bases and J by 3 bases, and 9 bases separated the two germline ends. Germline CDR1 reads MNHNY; CDR2 reads SVGAGI (reference sequence). This CDR3 is built from 15 residues. CDR3 sequence reads: CASSYSTGNGNTIYF. In nucleotides, the CDR3 is TGTGCCAGCAGTTACTCTACAGGGAATGGAAACACCATATATTTT.

The J gene is TRBJ1-5, the V gene TRBV27, with D perhaps TRBD1 (6 bases). The CDR3 spans 16 residues. Trimming shortened V by 0 bases and J by 4 bases, and 13 bases separated the two germline ends. CDR1 and CDR2 from the germline V gene are MNHEY and SMNVEV (reference sequence). The CDR3 nucleotides read TGTGCCAGCAGTTTATCGGCCTCAGGGGCAAATCAGCCCCAGCATTTT. Residues: CASSLSASGANQPQHF.

The chain has TRBV5-8 and TRBJ2-7; no definite D call. This CDR3 region has 12 residues. Germline lookup yields CDR1 SGHTS and CDR2 YDEGEE. The V end was cut by 2 bases, the J end by 4 bases, with 7 bases between. The CDR3 is CASSFATYEQYF. CDR3 DNA sequence: TGTGCCAGCAGCTTTGCGACATACGAGCAGTACTTC.

J is TRBJ2-1 and V is TRBV7-3; TRBD2 agrees at 8 bases. Germline V gene sequence: CDR1 SGHTA, CDR2 FQGTGA. J gave up 7 bases and V 2 bases, and 7 bases lay outside the gene matches. The CDR3 spans 15 residues. For the CDR3, the DNA is TGTGCCAGCAGCTTACGCGGGCGGGGGGCAAATGAGCAGTTCTTC. Translating gives CASSLRGRGANEQFF.

The chain couples TRBV12-5 to TRBJ2-3, with a possible D match to TRBD2 (5 bases). Trimming cost V 2 bases and J 3 bases, with 9 bases left between them. This CDR3 is built from 14 residues. Germline V CDR1 and CDR2: LGHNT, FRNRAP. The CDR3, as DNA: TGTGCTAGTGGTTTGATAGGAGGAACAGATACGCAGTATTTT. Translated, it gives CASGLIGGTDTQYF.

The V and J genes are TRBV9 and TRBJ2-7, with 7 positions matching TRBD2. The V segment lost 0 bases and the J segment 4 bases; nucleotides outside the gene matches: 10. Germline CDR1 reads SGDLS; CDR2 reads YYNGEE. CDR3 length: 16 residues. The CDR3 DNA is TGTGCCAGCAGCGTAGGGAGTGGCGGGAGAGGATACGAGCAGTACTTC. Translation gives CASSVGSGGRGYEQYF.

J is TRBJ1-3 and V is TRBV11-2, with a tentative D call TRBD1 (5 bases). Germline lookup yields CDR1 SGHAT and CDR2 FQNNGV. The V gene lost 6 bases and the J gene lost 4 bases, with 22 bases spanning the gap. The CDR3 is 17 amino acids. This chain's CDR3 is CASSRAGEAGLGNTIYF. For the CDR3, the DNA is TGTGCCAGCAGTCGGGCGGGAGAGGCAGGGTTGGGAAACACCATATATTTT.

The rearrangement joins TRBV7-9 to TRBJ1-4, with TRBD1 matching over 8 bases. CDR1 and CDR2 (germline): SEHNR, FQNEAQ (reference sequence). CDR3 length: 17 amino acids. Losses at the gene ends were 0 bases for V and 1 base for J; bases not matched to a gene: 4. CDR3 residues: CASSLAGRGRTNEKLFF. The DNA of the CDR3 is TGTGCCAGCAGCTTAGCCGGCAGGGGGCGAACTAATGAAAAACTGTTTTTT.

The rearrangement joins TRBV27 to TRBJ2-1; TRBD2 is a possible D gene (5 bases). Germline values: CDR1 MNHEY, CDR2 SMNVEV (reference sequence). The CDR3 covers 13 residues. V dropped 3 bases and J dropped 7 bases, with 10 bases sitting between them. The CDR3 spells CASSFGAGNEQFF. In nucleotides, the CDR3 is TGTGCCAGCAGTTTCGGTGCGGGTAATGAGCAGTTCTTC.

This chain connects TRBV5-1 to TRBJ2-2, with D unresolved. V lost 2 bases to trimming and J lost 4 bases, with 15 bases between them. This CDR3 has 16 amino acids. Germline CDR1 and CDR2: SGHRS and YFSETQ. The CDR3 here is CASSFTRTHGTGELFF. The DNA of the CDR3 is TGCGCCAGCAGCTTTACACGTACACATGGCACCGGGGAGCTGTTTTTT.

This clone has a handful of counts. This sequence joins TRBV5-4 and TRBJ1-1, with D possibly TRBD1 on 6 matching bases. V was clipped by 3 bases and J by 10 bases, with 16 bases between them. The CDR3 runs to 13 residues. Per the germline V gene, CDR1 is SGHNT and CDR2 is YYREEE (reference sequence). CDR3 in amino acids: CASSSHREGVAFF. The CDR3 DNA follows: TGTGCCAGCAGCTCCCACAGGGAAGGGGTAGCTTTCTTT.

This rearrangement joins TRBV5-1 to TRBJ2-1; 8 bases match TRBD1. The CDR3 extends over 15 amino acids. Germline trimming cut 0 bases from V and 6 bases from J; bases unmatched to any gene: 5. In germline, CDR1 is SGHRS, CDR2 YFSETQ. The CDR3 is CASSLAGQGANEQFF. The CDR3 DNA reads TGCGCCAGCAGCTTGGCGGGGCAGGGGGCCAATGAGCAGTTCTTC.

This clone was counted only a few times. This chain uses TRBV2 with TRBJ1-1; D uncertain. Trimming pared 5 bases from V and 0 bases from J, leaving 7 bases between. The CDR3 totals 13 residues. The germline CDR1 and CDR2 sequences are SNHLY and FYNNEI. The CDR3 spells CASSLEVNTEAFF. DNA of the CDR3: TGTGCCAGCAGTCTAGAGGTGAACACTGAAGCTTTCTTT.

The chain uses TRBV9 and TRBJ2-2, with a possible D match to TRBD1 (6 bases). The germline CDR1 and CDR2 sequences are SGDLS and YYNGEE. Trimming removed 0 bases at V and 3 bases at J, with 9 bases between. The CDR3 loop spans 15 amino acids. CDR3 sequence reads: CASSVARGDTGELFF. The CDR3 coding sequence is TGTGCCAGCAGCGTAGCCAGGGGTGACACCGGGGAGCTGTTTTTT.

This clone appeared a few times. This chain connects TRBV29-1 to TRBJ1-2; the match to TRBD1 covers 8 bases. The CDR3 loop spans 15 amino acids. Germline trimming cut 4 bases from V and 6 bases from J; bases unmatched to any gene: 13. Germline V lookup: CDR1 SQVTM, CDR2 ANQGSEA. The CDR3 DNA sequence: TGCAGCGTTGGTCATGTGTACCGGGACAGGAATGGCTACACCTTC. Its protein is CSVGHVYRDRNGYTF.

The chain combines TRBV7-2 with TRBJ2-1; 10 bases agree with TRBD1. CDR1 is SGHTA, CDR2 FQGNSA, per germline. V was clipped by 3 bases and J by 7 bases; unmatched bases: 6. This CDR3 contains 15 residues. This CDR3 reads CASSLGQGKWNEQFF. The CDR3 nucleotides read TGTGCCAGCAGCTTGGGACAGGGGAAATGGAATGAGCAGTTCTTC.

V gene TRBV5-6 combines with J gene TRBJ1-2; TRBD1 might be the D (6 bases). CDR3 size: 17 residues. With 3 bases removed from V and 1 base from J, the gap between germline ends came to 19 bases. Germline assignment: CDR1 SGHDT and CDR2 YYEEEE. CDR3 in amino acids: CASSWRTANPLNYGYTF. In DNA, the CDR3 is TGTGCCAGCAGCTGGAGGACAGCCAATCCGCTTAACTATGGCTACACCTTC.

The chain joins TRBV28 to TRBJ2-7; no clear D gene. Trimming removed 5 bases at V and 3 bases at J, with 14 bases between. CDR3 size: 14 residues. Germline V CDR1 and CDR2: MDHEN, SYDVKM. The CDR3: CASSRVGPIYEQYF. CDR3 DNA sequence: TGTGCCAGCAGTCGGGTAGGCCCTATCTACGAGCAGTACTTC.

The J gene is TRBJ1-2, the V gene TRBV6-6; TRBD1 matches at 7 bases. The V segment lost 7 bases and the J segment 4 bases; nucleotides outside the gene matches: 3. This CDR3 contains 12 residues. The germline gives CDR1 MNHNY, CDR2 SVGAGI (reference sequence). The CDR3 nucleotides are TGTGCCAGCACCTCAGGGGGCTATGGCTACACCTTC. Its protein is CASTSGGYGYTF.

Written as DNA, the CDR3 is TGCGCCAGCAGCCAAAGGACTAGCTCCGAGCAGTACTTC. It is translated as CASSQRTSSEQYF. The chain recombines TRBV5-1 with TRBJ2-7; TRBD2 matches at 8 bases. The germline CDR1 and CDR2 sequences are SGHRS and YFSETQ. V lost 4 bases and J lost 6; bases outside the gene matches: 6. CDR3 length equals 13 residues.